The rows below give T cell receptor beta chains drawn from one sample of a study of quantifying T cell responses using KT2 cells. TCRdb recomputed calls from the UMI-ligation and nested PCR reads with MiXCR, one row per CDR3 protein. The sample holds over 25,000 distinct CDR3 sequences, about 9.3% seen once. The sequencing sample was made of PBMCs spiked with cells of the T cell clone KT2. These receptor sequences come from a human donor. Both conserved end residues are part of each CDR3. Fields, in order: clone size, V gene, J gene, CDR3 protein. A row's size may be missing; if present it is once, few, many or a size class.

clone size: many; V gene: TRBV20-1; J gene: TRBJ1-5; CDR3 protein: CSATGTANQPQHF
clone size: many; V gene: TRBV7-2; J gene: TRBJ1-2; CDR3 protein: CASSLESRDYGYTF
clone size: NA; V gene: TRBV5-6; J gene: TRBJ1-3; CDR3 protein: CASSKGNTIYF
clone size: few; V gene: TRBV14; J gene: TRBJ1-1; CDR3 protein: CASSQVSWNTEAFF
clone size: NA; V gene: TRBV27; J gene: TRBJ2-2; CDR3 protein: CATRDGNTGELFF
clone size: NA; V gene: TRBV12-3/TRBV12-4; J gene: TRBJ1-5; CDR3 protein: CASSFTSGRQPQHF
clone size: NA; V gene: TRBV20-1; J gene: TRBJ2-7; CDR3 protein: CSARGGGRYEQYF
clone size: many; V gene: TRBV10-3; J gene: TRBJ2-1; CDR3 protein: CAIRRPGPHNEQFF
clone size: NA; V gene: TRBV7-2; J gene: TRBJ2-3; CDR3 protein: CASSLAGTSGGADTQYF
clone size: many; V gene: TRBV20-1; J gene: TRBJ1-1; CDR3 protein: CSARSRTGGLNTEAFF
clone size: NA; V gene: TRBV2; J gene: TRBJ2-7; CDR3 protein: CASSARGYRGRGQYF
clone size: many; V gene: TRBV6-4; J gene: TRBJ2-3; CDR3 protein: CASRDRVESDTQYF
clone size: few; V gene: TRBV27; J gene: TRBJ2-3; CDR3 protein: CASSSLGAEVTDTQYF
clone size: NA; V gene: TRBV18; J gene: TRBJ2-1; CDR3 protein: CASSPVTTYNEQFF
clone size: many; V gene: TRBV6-5; J gene: TRBJ1-1; CDR3 protein: CASSYGWDLLGTEAFF
clone size: many; V gene: TRBV4-2; J gene: TRBJ2-2; CDR3 protein: CASSQYLSAPNTGELFF
clone size: NA; V gene: TRBV27; J gene: TRBJ2-1; CDR3 protein: CASRVTSGTYNEQFF
clone size: few; V gene: TRBV30; J gene: TRBJ2-5; CDR3 protein: CAWSSGLLIRETQYF
clone size: few; V gene: TRBV3-1; J gene: TRBJ2-1; CDR3 protein: CASSQGALYYNEQFF
clone size: many; V gene: TRBV30; J gene: TRBJ1-6; CDR3 protein: CAWRAPRGVNSPLHF
clone size: many; V gene: TRBV11-2; J gene: TRBJ2-5; CDR3 protein: CASSLGGRETQYF
clone size: many; V gene: TRBV12-3/TRBV12-4; J gene: TRBJ1-4; CDR3 protein: CASSLKARIDEKLFF
clone size: many; V gene: TRBV2; J gene: TRBJ2-3; CDR3 protein: CASSAQGPGGSTDTQYF
clone size: many; V gene: TRBV10-3; J gene: TRBJ1-5; CDR3 protein: CAISERRWGNQPQHF
clone size: NA; V gene: TRBV27; J gene: TRBJ2-7; CDR3 protein: CASSLEGTGSEYF
clone size: medium-sized; V gene: TRBV12-3/TRBV12-4; J gene: TRBJ1-2; CDR3 protein: CASSLPSDSANYGYTF
clone size: few; V gene: TRBV24-1; J gene: TRBJ1-1; CDR3 protein: CATATARSGNTEAFF
clone size: NA; V gene: TRBV30; J gene: TRBJ2-7; CDR3 protein: CAWSVGGDEQYF